The rows below give T cell receptor beta chains drawn from one sample of a study of cytomegalovirus exposure and HLA in healthy donors. Only in-frame clones appear in the TCRdb table, and some are missing; sequencing was by immunoSEQ multiplex PCR. Of 110,000 to 150,000 clones listed, about three quarters were seen once; the top ten hold 1.7%. The sample was PBMCs. The source is a woman under 40 in good health and CMV-seronegative. The CDR3 runs from the conserved cysteine through the conserved F or W. D genes are given only for firm matches. Size values are once, few and many counts, or a class for expanded clones, and some rows have none.

clone size,V gene,D gene,J gene,CDR3 DNA,CDR3 protein
.,TRBV5-1,.,TRBJ1-2,TGCGCCAGCAGCGGTGGCGCCGGGGGGGTAGACTATGGCTACACCTTC,CASSGGAGGVDYGYTF
once,TRBV14,.,TRBJ2-3,TGTGCCAGCAGCCAAGGGTCAGGGCCCCGAGGCACAGATACGCAGTATTTT,CASSQGSGPRGTDTQYF
few,TRBV19,TRBD1,TRBJ1-2,TGTGCCAGTAGTATACAAGGGGGCTTCATTGGCTACACCTTC,CASSIQGGFIGYTF
few,TRBV28,.,TRBJ1-2,TGTGCCAGCAGCCCCCCCTTGTTGGGCTACACCTTC,CASSPPLLGYTF
.,TRBV4-1,TRBD1,TRBJ2-7,TGCGCCAGCAGCCATATAGGACAGGGGACGAAAGAGCAGTACTTC,CASSHIGQGTKEQYF
.,TRBV6-5,.,TRBJ2-3,TGTGCCAGCAGTTACGTTCGGGGGACGCCCACAGATACGCAGTATTTT,CASSYVRGTPTDTQYF
.,TRBV7-3,.,TRBJ2-1,TGTGCCAGCAGCTTGGGAGATAGGAGGAACGAGCAGTTCTTC,CASSLGDRRNEQFF
few,TRBV2,.,TRBJ1-2,TGTGCCAGCAGTGTCCAGGGGAACTATGGCTACACCTTC,CASSVQGNYGYTF
.,TRBV5-5,.,TRBJ1-2,TGTGCCAGCAGCCCCCCGGGGAGGGGAACGGGAGGCTACACCTTC,CASSPPGRGTGGYTF
.,TRBV6-1,TRBD2,TRBJ2-5,TGTGCCAGCAGTCAAACGCGGGGGGGAGAGACCCAGTACTTC,CASSQTRGGETQYF
.,TRBV6-1,.,TRBJ1-1,TGTGCCAGCAGTGCGGGGTACGACACTGAAGCTTTCTTT,CASSAGYDTEAFF
.,TRBV5-1,TRBD1,TRBJ2-2,TGCGCCAGCAGCTTGGAGACAGGGCCGAGGACCGGGGAGCTGTTTTTT,CASSLETGPRTGELFF
.,TRBV2,.,TRBJ2-2,TGTGCCAGCAGGGTAACGGGATCCAACACCGGGGAGCTGTTTTTT,CASRVTGSNTGELFF
.,TRBV7-6,.,TRBJ1-1,TGTGCCAGCAGCCCTAGAAGGGGACACTGGGGCACTGAAGCTTTCTTT,CASSPRRGHWGTEAFF
.,TRBV19,TRBD1,TRBJ1-5,TGTGCCAGTAGTAGCAGGGGGCGGGATAATCAGCCCCAGCATTTT,CASSSRGRDNQPQHF
few,TRBV6-1,.,TRBJ1-1,TGTGCCAGCAGTGATCTTGACATCGCCACTGAAGCTTTCTTT,CASSDLDIATEAFF
.,TRBV29-1,.,TRBJ2-7,TGCAGCGCCCGGGCGGGGAACCCCTACGAGCAGTACTTC,CSARAGNPYEQYF
.,TRBV29-1,.,TRBJ2-3,TGCAGCGTTGTTTTCGACAACACAGATACGCAGTATTTT,CSVVFDNTDTQYF
.,TRBV29-1,.,TRBJ2-5,TGCAGCGTTCGGACAGCCGGGGTTCAAGAGACCCAGTACTTC,CSVRTAGVQETQYF
.,TRBV7-8,.,TRBJ2-6,TGTGCCAGCAGCTCCAGACCGGGTCCGAGTGGTGGGGCCAACGTCCTGACTTTC,CASSSRPGPSGGANVLTF
.,TRBV5-1,TRBD1,TRBJ1-2,TGCGCCAGCAGCGGGGGACAGGCTACTAACTATGGCTACACCTTC,CASSGGQATNYGYTF
.,TRBV6-5,.,TRBJ2-5,TGTGCCAGCAGTCGCACCGAGGGTCGGCAAGAGACCCAGTACTTC,CASSRTEGRQETQYF
.,TRBV9,TRBD2,TRBJ2-1,TGTGCCAGCAGTCCCACCGGGACTAGCAGCAATGAGCAGTTCTTC,CASSPTGTSSNEQFF
.,TRBV4-1,.,TRBJ2-7,TGCGCCAGCAGCCTCCGCCGCACAGGTACCCACGAGCAGTACTTC,CASSLRRTGTHEQYF
.,TRBV7-9,.,TRBJ1-5,TGTGCCAGCAGGGCCGCAAATAGCAATCAGCCCCAGCATTTT,CASRAANSNQPQHF
.,TRBV30,.,TRBJ1-1,TGTGCCTGGAGTCCCCCCGGCGGCCGGGCTGAAGCTTTCTTT,CAWSPPGGRAEAFF
.,TRBV10-3,TRBD1,TRBJ2-2,TGTGCCATCAGTGAAGTCACAGGGGGGCCCGGGGAGCTGTTTTTT,CAISEVTGGPGELFF
.,TRBV7-9,.,TRBJ2-2,TGTGCCAGCAGCTCTAACAGGGCCGCGAACACCGGGGAGCTGTTTTTT,CASSSNRAANTGELFF
few,TRBV30,.,TRBJ1-1,TGTGCCTGGGGGGTACTACAGGGCACTGAAGCTTTCTTT,CAWGVLQGTEAFF